A selection of T cell receptor beta chains follows, all from one sample in a study of blood T cells in healthy people across ages. In TCRdb, the 5' RACE reads were re-called with MiXCR into one record per CDR3 protein. The profile shows around 1,700,000 distinct CDR3 sequences, roughly 30% of them singletons. The sequenced sample consisted of blood. These receptors all stem from a woman aged 25 to 39 in good health. Both conserved end residues are part of each CDR3. D genes are given only for firm matches. Only part of the rows carry a size: once, few, many, or a class if the clone is expanded.

.	TRBV7-2	TRBJ2-5	few	TGTGCCAGCAGCTTATCCCCGGGACAAAACCAAGAGACCCAGTACTTC	CASSLSPGQNQETQYF
.	TRBV9	TRBJ2-5	few	TGTACCAGCAGCGTAGGAAAGGGCCAACAAGAGACCCAGTACTTC	CTSSVGKGQQETQYF
TRBD1	TRBV9	TRBJ1-1	.	TGTGCCAGCAGCGTAGGTCCGACAGGGGCGCGGGGGAACACTGAAGCTTTCTTT	CASSVGPTGARGNTEAFF
.	TRBV20-1	TRBJ2-7	many	TGCAGTGCTAGAGATCCTCAGGGTGCCCACGAGCAGTACTTC	CSARDPQGAHEQYF
TRBD1	TRBV5-1	TRBJ2-1	many	TGCGCCAGCAGCTTGGTACAGGGGTTAACGTTCTTC	CASSLVQGLTFF
TRBD2	TRBV10-3	TRBJ2-7	many	TGTGCCATCAGTGATACAGCGGGAGAAAACGAGCAGTACTTC	CAISDTAGENEQYF
.	TRBV12-3/TRBV12-4	TRBJ1-5	once	TGTGCCAGCAGTTTATTCGCTGGGACCAGGGCCGATCAGCCCCAGCATTTT	CASSLFAGTRADQPQHF
TRBD1	TRBV6-6	TRBJ2-7	.	TGTGCCAGCAGCGGACAGGCCAGAGGGCACGAGCAGTACTTC	CASSGQARGHEQYF
TRBD2	TRBV12-3/TRBV12-4	TRBJ2-2	.	TGTGCCAGCATTACTAGCGGGAGGGGGAACACCGGGGAGCTGTTTTTT	CASITSGRGNTGELFF
.	TRBV20-1	TRBJ2-3	.	TGCAGTGCTAGAATCGCGAGCACAGATACGCAGTATTTT	CSARIASTDTQYF
.	TRBV20-1	TRBJ1-1	.	TGCAGTGTTTCGACTCAGAGGGACACTGAAGCTTTCTTT	CSVSTQRDTEAFF
.	TRBV30	TRBJ1-2	.	TGTGCCTGGAGAAAAGACAACTATGGCTACACCTTC	CAWRKDNYGYTF
TRBD1	TRBV20-1	TRBJ1-2	once	TGCAGTGCTACCCGACAGGGGGCGAGAGGAGGCTACACCTTC	CSATRQGARGGYTF
.	TRBV5-6	TRBJ1-5	.	TGTGCCAGCAGCTTTTGGGGCGGATCTCAGCCCCAGCATTTT	CASSFWGGSQPQHF
TRBD1	TRBV15	TRBJ2-6	many	TGTGCCACCAGCAGCCCCATGACAGGGGGGCCCTCTGGGGCCAACGTCCTGACTTTC	CATSSPMTGGPSGANVLTF
.	TRBV6-5	TRBJ1-2	.	TGTGCCAGCTTCGACAGAACTAACTATGGCTACACCTTC	CASFDRTNYGYTF
.	TRBV9	TRBJ1-6	many	TGTGCCAGCAGCCTCGGAGGGGAGCCACCCCTCCACTTT	CASSLGGEPPLHF